These 2 T cell receptor beta chains came from one sample sequenced in a study of T cells in Graves' hyperthyroidism and ophthalmopathy. Authors of the study amplified TCR beta CDR3 regions from RNA transcripts. An initial round of RT-PCR targeting the TCR CDR3 relied on the HTBI primer set. TCRdb analysed the multiplex PCR reads with MiXCR anew, one entry per CDR3 protein. The sample shows approximately 510,000 distinct CDR3 sequences, about 46% of them seen only once. What was sequenced was peripheral blood or thyroid tissue (not recorded which). These receptors came from an adult woman with Graves' disease, either hyperthyroidism or ophthalmopathy (not recorded which).

Remarks on this clonotype: Sequence at one end of the junction differs from germline and may be a read error. The V call is TRBV7-7, the J call TRBJ2-7; TRBD2 might be the D (6 bases). CDR1 is SSHAT, CDR2 FNYEAQ, per germline (reference sequence). The CDR3 is made up of 14 amino acids. The CDR3: CASSPLSGPYEQYF. CDR3 nucleotides: TGTGCTAGCAGCCCACTGAGCGGGCCCTACGAGCAGTACTTC.

This clonotype was seen only a few times. The chain carries TRBV7-3 and TRBJ1-1, with D unclear. The germline V gene has CDR1 SGHTA and CDR2 FQGTGA. Trimming pared 5 bases from V and 1 base from J, leaving 11 bases between. The CDR3 is 14 residues long. The CDR3 nucleotides read TGTGCCAGCAGCGGAATGACTGGGAACACTGAAGCTTTCTTT. Its translation: CASSGMTGNTEAFF.